The clone carrying this TCR beta chain showed up just once. These data belong to a study of blood T cell repertoires in COVID-19. Profiled with immunoSEQ multiplex PCR; TCRdb holds only in-frame clones, not every one. The sample lists over 350,000 clones; around 89% were seen once. Trimming cost V 6 bases and J 5 bases, with 10 bases left between them. The CDR3 is 12 amino acids. CDR1 and CDR2 from the germline V gene are MGHRA and YSYEKL. This sequence originates from a woman aged 25 to 39 with acute or convalescent COVID-19. The chain has TRBV4-1 and TRBJ2-5; possible D gene TRBD1, 5 bases. The sequenced sample consisted of peripheral blood. Here the CDR3 DNA reads TGCGCCAGCAGGGGGCTTGGGGAGACCCAGTACTTC. Its protein is CASRGLGETQYF.